This TCR beta chain was captured in a study of T cells in Graves' hyperthyroidism and ophthalmopathy. TCR beta CDR3 sequences were amplified from RNA transcripts. In the first-round RT-PCR of the TCR CDR3, the HTBI primer set was used. TCRdb called the multiplex PCR reads again in MiXCR, with one record for every CDR3 protein. Of 250,000 to 350,000 distinct CDR3 sequences listed, roughly 22% were seen once; the top ten hold over 55%. The CDR3 totals 15 residues. V lost 4 bases and J lost 7; bases outside the gene matches: 10. Germline V CDR1 and CDR2: LGHDT, YNNKEL (reference sequence). The rearrangement uses TRBV3-1 and TRBJ2-5; 9 bases line up with TRBD2. The sequencing input was blood. The TCR was taken from a man aged 25 to 40 with Graves' ophthalmopathy. For the CDR3, the DNA is TGTGCCAGCAGCCTCCGAGCGGGAGGTGAGCGGACCCAGTACTTC. Protein product: CASSLRAGGERTQYF.